This entry lists 12 T cell receptor beta chains sequenced from one sample in a study of tumour-infiltrating T cells in Burkitt lymphoma (dated by TCRdb to about 2020). The receptor library was made with the immunoSEQ multiplex PCR assay. In TCRdb, the immuneACCESS table is reduced to in-frame sequences with V and J assigned. These tables do not hold every clone; where another copy was compared, an unresolved V gene accounts for under half, and the others remain unexplained. In all, the sample holds around 48,000 clones, and around 30% of those were seen once. Jointly, the top ten make up 2.9% of the sample. The sample consisted of tumor tissue. These TCRs come from a human donor with Burkitt lymphoma.

The chain combines TRBV5-1 with TRBJ1-2, with a possible D match to TRBD1 (6 bases). The CDR3 totals 15 residues. Trimming took off 4 bases at V and 4 bases at J, with 17 bases between the two ends. Germline V lookup: CDR1 SGHRS, CDR2 YFSETQ. CDR3 coding DNA: TGCGCCAGCAGCCCCGGACAGCAAGCTCCCTATGGCTACACCTTC. This gives the protein CASSPGQQAPYGYTF. The whole variable domain, filled in from reference TRBV5-1 and TRBJ1-2, reads KAGVTQTPRYLIKTRGQQVTLSCSPISGHRSVSWYQQTPGQGLQFLFEYFSETQRNKGNFPGRFSGRQFSNSRSEMNVSTLELGDSALYLCASSPGQQAPYGYTFGSGTRLTVV.

This clone was seen a few times. V gene TRBV5-1 combines with J gene TRBJ2-5, with 9 bases aligning to TRBD1. Germline V CDR1 and CDR2: SGHRS, YFSETQ. The V and J ends lost 0 bases and 3 bases, in that order; junction bases with no gene match: 3. This CDR3 is built from 15 residues. The CDR3 DNA sequence: TGCGCCAGCAGCTTGGTCGGGACAGGGAAAGAGACCCAGTACTTC. Residues: CASSLVGTGKETQYF.

This clone was counted only a few times. The V gene is TRBV6-5, the J gene TRBJ2-5; 10 nucleotides agree with TRBD2. This CDR3 spans 15 amino acids. After removal of 4 bases from V and 5 bases from J, the junction contained 7 bases not matched to a gene. CDR1 and CDR2 (germline): MNHEY, SVGAGI. The CDR3 DNA reads as TGTGCCAGCAGTTCAGCGGGGGGGCAACCTGAGACCCAGTACTTC. Translation gives CASSSAGGQPETQYF.

This clone was detected only a few times. This chain uses TRBV4-3 with TRBJ2-2; TRBD2 is a possible D gene (5 bases). V was cut by 0 bases and J by 3 bases, with 11 bases left in between. This CDR3 has 16 residues. CDR1 is LGHNA and CDR2 is YSLEER in the germline V gene. CDR3 nucleotides: TGCGCCAGCAGCCAAGATCTAGGGAGCCACACCGGGGAGCTGTTTTTT. The encoded protein is CASSQDLGSHTGELFF.

This chain links TRBV11-3 with TRBJ2-1, with D perhaps TRBD1 or TRBD2 (5 bases each). The germline V gene encodes CDR1 SGHNT and CDR2 YENEEA. This CDR3 comprises 16 residues. The V end was cut by 0 bases, the J end by 2 bases, with 11 bases between. The CDR3 region is CASSLEGDEPYNEQFF. In DNA form, the CDR3 reads TGTGCCAGCAGCTTAGAAGGGGACGAACCCTACAATGAGCAGTTCTTC.

The chain recombines TRBV29-1 with TRBJ2-5, with D possibly matching TRBD2 (5 bases). The CDR3 is made up of 12 amino acids. Looked up from germline, CDR1 is SQVTM and CDR2 is ANQGSEA. V shed 4 bases and J shed 7 bases, with 13 bases lying between them. This CDR3 reads CSVADFGVTQYF. In nucleotides, the CDR3 is TGCAGCGTTGCGGACTTTGGAGTGACCCAGTACTTC.

This clone was counted only a few times. The V and J genes are TRBV5-1 and TRBJ1-1; the D is unclear. The germline CDR1 and CDR2 sequences are SGHRS and YFSETQ. V gave up 1 base and J gave up 0 bases, with 13 bases separating them. The CDR3 sequence is 16 residues long. The chain's CDR3 is CASSLRATTMNTEAFF. CDR3 DNA: TGCGCCAGCAGCTTGCGCGCGACCACGATGAACACTGAAGCTTTCTTT.

V and J are TRBV5-8 and TRBJ2-2, with D perhaps matching TRBD1 or TRBD2 (5 bases each). Trimming removed 5 bases at V and 2 bases at J, with 7 bases between. The CDR3 consists of 13 residues. Per germline, CDR1 SGHTS and CDR2 YDEGEE. The CDR3 DNA is TGTGCCAGCAGGGGGACCAACACCGGGGAGCTGTTTTTT. Protein sequence: CASRGTNTGELFF.

V usage is TRBV7-9 and J usage is TRBJ2-7; either TRBD1 or TRBD2 may fit D (7 bases each). CDR1 is SEHNR, CDR2 FQNEAQ, per germline (reference sequence). The CDR3 runs to 17 residues. V was cut by 1 base and J by 0 bases, with 16 bases left in between. CDR3 in amino acids: CASSLGQGGFNSYEQYF. In DNA, the CDR3 is TGTGCCAGCAGCTTAGGGCAGGGGGGGTTCAACTCCTACGAGCAGTACTTC.

This clone has just a few counts. The chain has TRBV4-1 and TRBJ1-4, with a possible D match to TRBD1 (5 bases). Germline V CDR1 and CDR2: MGHRA, YSYEKL. The CDR3 contains 16 residues. V gave up 1 base and J gave up 7 bases, with 16 bases separating them. The CDR3 nucleotides read TGCGCCAGCAGCCAAGTGAGCAGCGGGGCGGGTGAAAAACTGTTTTTT. Protein: CASSQVSSGAGEKLFF.

The genes are TRBV19 and TRBJ2-3, with unresolved D. The V end was cut by 8 bases, the J end by 1 base, with 13 bases between. Germline V CDR1 and CDR2: LNHDA, SQIVND (reference sequence). This CDR3 is 14 amino acids long. This CDR3 reads CASSSIGGTDTQYF. The CDR3 coding sequence is TGTGCCAGTTCATCGATCGGCGGCACAGATACGCAGTATTTT.

The chain is built from TRBV5-4 and TRBJ2-7; tentatively, D is TRBD1 (6 bases). Germline CDR1 and CDR2: SGHNT and YYREEE (reference sequence). V was cut by 0 bases and J by 4 bases, with 14 bases left in between. The CDR3 contains 15 residues. CDR3 coding DNA: TGTGCCAGCAGCTTGGGTATGAAGGGGGAGTACGAGCAGTACTTC. Its translation: CASSLGMKGEYEQYF.